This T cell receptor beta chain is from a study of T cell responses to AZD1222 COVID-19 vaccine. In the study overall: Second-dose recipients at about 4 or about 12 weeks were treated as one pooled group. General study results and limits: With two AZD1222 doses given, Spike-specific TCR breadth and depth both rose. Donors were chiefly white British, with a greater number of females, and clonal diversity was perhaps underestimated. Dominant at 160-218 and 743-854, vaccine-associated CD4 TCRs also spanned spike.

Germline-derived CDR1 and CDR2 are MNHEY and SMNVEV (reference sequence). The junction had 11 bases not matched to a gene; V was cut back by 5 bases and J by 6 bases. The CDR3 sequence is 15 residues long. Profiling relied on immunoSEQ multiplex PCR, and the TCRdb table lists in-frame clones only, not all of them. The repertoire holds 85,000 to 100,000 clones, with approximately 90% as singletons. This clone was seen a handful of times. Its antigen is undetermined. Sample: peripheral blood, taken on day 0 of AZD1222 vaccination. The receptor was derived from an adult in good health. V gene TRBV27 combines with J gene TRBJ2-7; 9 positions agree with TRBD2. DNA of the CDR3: TGTGCCAGCAGTCCAAGTAGCGGGAGCCGGGCCGAGCAGTACTTC. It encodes CASSPSSGSRAEQYF.